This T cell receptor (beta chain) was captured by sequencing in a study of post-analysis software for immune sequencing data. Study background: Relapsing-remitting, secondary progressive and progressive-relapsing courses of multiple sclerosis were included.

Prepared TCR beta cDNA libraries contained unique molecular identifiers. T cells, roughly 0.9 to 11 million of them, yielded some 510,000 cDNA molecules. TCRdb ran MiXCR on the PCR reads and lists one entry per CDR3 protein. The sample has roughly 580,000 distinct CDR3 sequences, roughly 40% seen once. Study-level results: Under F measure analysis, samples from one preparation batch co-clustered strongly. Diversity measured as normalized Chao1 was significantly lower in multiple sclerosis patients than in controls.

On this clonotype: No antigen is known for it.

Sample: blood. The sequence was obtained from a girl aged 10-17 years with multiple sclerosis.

In DNA, the CDR3 is TGTGCCAGCAGTTTGGGGGTAGGACAAAATAACTATGGCTACACCTTC. Residues: CASSLGVGQNNYGYTF. The chain employs TRBV12-3 or TRBV12-4 and TRBJ1-2; D possibly corresponds to TRBD1 (5 bases). The CDR3 spans 16 residues. V lost 3 bases, J lost 1 base, and 15 bases lay in between.